Following are 3 T cell receptor beta chains from one sample sequenced in a study of shared clonotypes between healthy human individuals. Produced via immunoSEQ multiplex PCR; TCRdb's table is partial and in-frame only. The repertoire holds more than 850,000 clones, with approximately 80% as singletons. The sample consisted of memory CD4+ T cells from PBMCs. Subset described: CD45RA-negative fraction. These receptors originate from a man younger than 30 in good health. Some clones in this sample may be carry-over from other donors' samples.

This clone appeared a single time. V and J are TRBV5-4 and TRBJ2-7, with 8 bases matching TRBD2. The trim removed 0 bases at V and 2 bases at J, leaving 4 bases unmatched. Germline CDR1 and CDR2: SGHNT and YYREEE (reference sequence). The CDR3 has 15 residues. This CDR3 reads CASSLESGRTYEQYF. The CDR3 bases are TGTGCCAGCAGCTTGGAAAGCGGGAGAACCTACGAGCAGTACTTC. Based on the CDR3 plus reference TRBV5-4 and TRBJ2-7, the full variable domain is ETGVTQSPTHLIKTRGQQVTLRCSSQSGHNTVSWYQQALGQGPQFIFQYYREEENGRGNFPPRFSGLQFPNYSSELNVNALELDDSALYLCASSLESGRTYEQYFGPGTRLTVT.

In its sample, this clone was seen once. The chain couples TRBV5-1 to TRBJ1-1; 9 bases map to TRBD1. J was trimmed by 0 bases and V by 3 bases; bases with no gene match: 3. The germline V gene has CDR1 SGHRS and CDR2 YFSETQ. This CDR3 is built from 15 residues. CDR3 nucleotides: TGCGCCAGCAGCTGGGGGGACAGGGTGAACACTGAAGCTTTCTTT. Residues: CASSWGDRVNTEAFF.

The genes are TRBV5-1 and TRBJ2-5; D gene uncertain. CDR1 is SGHRS and CDR2 is YFSETQ in the germline V gene. Trimming stripped 0 bases from V and 6 bases from J, with 9 bases between. CDR3 length equals 13 residues. CDR3 residues: CASSLETEQTQYF. The CDR3 bases are TGCGCCAGCAGCTTGGAAACAGAGCAGACCCAGTACTTC. The whole variable domain, filled in from reference TRBV5-1 and TRBJ2-5, reads KAGVTQTPRYLIKTRGQQVTLSCSPISGHRSVSWYQQTPGQGLQFLFEYFSETQRNKGNFPGRFSGRQFSNSRSEMNVSTLELGDSALYLCASSLETEQTQYFGPGTRLLVL.